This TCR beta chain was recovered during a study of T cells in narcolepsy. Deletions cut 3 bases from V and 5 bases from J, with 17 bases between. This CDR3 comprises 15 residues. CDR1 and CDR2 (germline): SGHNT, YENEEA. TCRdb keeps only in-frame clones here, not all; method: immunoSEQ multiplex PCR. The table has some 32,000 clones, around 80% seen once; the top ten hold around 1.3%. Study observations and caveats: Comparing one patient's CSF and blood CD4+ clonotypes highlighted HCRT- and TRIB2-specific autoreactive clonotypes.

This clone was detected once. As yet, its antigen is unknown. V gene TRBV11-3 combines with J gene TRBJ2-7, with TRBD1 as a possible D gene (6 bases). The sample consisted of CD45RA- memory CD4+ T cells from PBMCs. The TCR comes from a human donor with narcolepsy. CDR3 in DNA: TGTGCCAGCAGCTTGGGTGTTACAGGGCTCGACGAGCAGTACTTC. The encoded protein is CASSLGVTGLDEQYF. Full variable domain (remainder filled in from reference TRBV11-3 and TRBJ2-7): EAGVVQSPRYKIIEKKQPVAFWCNPISGHNTLYWYLQNLGQGPELLIRYENEEAVDDSQLPKDRFSAERLKGVDSTLKIQPAELGDSAVYLCASSLGVTGLDEQYFGPGTRLTVT.